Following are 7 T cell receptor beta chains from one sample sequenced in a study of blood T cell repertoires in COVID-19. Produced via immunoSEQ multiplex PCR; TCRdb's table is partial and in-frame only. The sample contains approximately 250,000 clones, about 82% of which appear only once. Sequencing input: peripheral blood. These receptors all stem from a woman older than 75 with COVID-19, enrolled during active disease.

CDR3: CASTEGGLRGNTIYF. CDR3 in DNA: TGTGCCAGCACCGAGGGCGGACTAAGAGGAAACACCATATATTTT. The gene calls are TRBV2 and TRBJ1-3, with D hard to call. Trimming left V 7 bases short and J 4 bases short, with 17 bases between. This CDR3 region has 15 residues. Germline-derived CDR1 and CDR2 are SNHLY and FYNNEI.

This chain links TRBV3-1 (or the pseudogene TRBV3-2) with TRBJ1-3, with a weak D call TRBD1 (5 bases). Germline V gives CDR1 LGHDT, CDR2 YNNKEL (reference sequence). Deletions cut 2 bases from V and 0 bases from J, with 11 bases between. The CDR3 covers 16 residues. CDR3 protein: CASSQPDSHSGNTIYF. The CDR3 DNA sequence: TGTGCCAGCAGCCAACCTGACAGCCACTCTGGAAACACCATATATTTT.

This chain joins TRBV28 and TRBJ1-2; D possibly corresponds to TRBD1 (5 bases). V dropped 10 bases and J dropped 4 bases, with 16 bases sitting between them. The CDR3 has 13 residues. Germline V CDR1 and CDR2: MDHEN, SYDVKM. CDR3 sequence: CATQTEALYGYTF. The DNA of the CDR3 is TGTGCCACCCAGACAGAGGCCCTCTATGGCTACACCTTC.

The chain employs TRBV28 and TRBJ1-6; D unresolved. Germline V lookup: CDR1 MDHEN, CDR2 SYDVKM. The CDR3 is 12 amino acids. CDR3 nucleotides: TGTGCTATCGAGGGCCCGAATTCACCCCTCCACTTT. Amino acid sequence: CAIEGPNSPLHF.

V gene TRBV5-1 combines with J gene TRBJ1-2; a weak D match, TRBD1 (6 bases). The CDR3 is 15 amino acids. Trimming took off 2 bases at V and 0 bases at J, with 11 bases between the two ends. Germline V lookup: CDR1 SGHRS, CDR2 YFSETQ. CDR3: CASSFGQPSNYGYTF. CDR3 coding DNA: TGCGCCAGCAGCTTCGGACAGCCCTCTAACTATGGCTACACCTTC.

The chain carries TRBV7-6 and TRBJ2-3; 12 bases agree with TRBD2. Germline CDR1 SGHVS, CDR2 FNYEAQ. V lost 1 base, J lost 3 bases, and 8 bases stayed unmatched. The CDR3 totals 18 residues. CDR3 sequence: CASSLGPLAGGPTDTQYF. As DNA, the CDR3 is TGTGCCAGCAGCTTAGGCCCTCTAGCGGGGGGGCCGACAGATACGCAGTATTTT.

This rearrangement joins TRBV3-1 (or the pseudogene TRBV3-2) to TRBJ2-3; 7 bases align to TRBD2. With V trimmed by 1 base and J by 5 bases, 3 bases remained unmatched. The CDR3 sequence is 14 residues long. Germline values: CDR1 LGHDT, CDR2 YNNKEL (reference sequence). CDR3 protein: CASSQGLAGDTQYF. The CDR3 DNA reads TGTGCCAGCAGCCAAGGACTAGCAGGAGATACGCAGTATTTT.